This is a list of T cell receptor beta chains from one sample in a study of cytomegalovirus exposure and HLA in healthy donors. Using immunoSEQ multiplex PCR, the repertoire was profiled, and TCRdb retains in-frame clones only, with some absent. Of under 90,000 clones listed, 75% are singletons. Sequenced input: PBMCs. These receptors were taken from a middle-aged man in good health and CMV-seronegative. Both conserved end residues are part of each CDR3. A D gene is named only where the DNA matches it firmly. Some rows mark clone size as missing; the rest say once, few, many or name a class of expanded clone.

j_call: TRBJ2-5; d_call: TRBD1; clone_size: few; v_call: TRBV19; cdr3_aa: CATRTGTGGRETQYF; cdr3_nt: TGTGCCACCCGAACCGGGACAGGGGGCCGAGAGACCCAGTACTTC
j_call: TRBJ1-1; d_call: .; clone_size: .; v_call: TRBV9; cdr3_aa: CASSSEGRADRERTEAFF; cdr3_nt: TGTGCCAGCAGCTCAGAGGGGAGGGCCGATCGGGAGCGGACTGAAGCTTTCTTT
j_call: TRBJ1-2; d_call: .; clone_size: few; v_call: TRBV18; cdr3_aa: CASSPRELYGYTF; cdr3_nt: TGTGCCAGCTCACCCCGGGAGCTCTATGGCTACACCTTC
j_call: TRBJ1-2; d_call: TRBD1; clone_size: .; v_call: TRBV5-6; cdr3_aa: CASSLEGQGAYGYTF; cdr3_nt: TGTGCCAGCAGCCTAGAAGGACAGGGTGCGTATGGCTACACCTTC
j_call: TRBJ1-3; d_call: .; clone_size: .; v_call: TRBV5-5; cdr3_aa: CASSLIIGNTIYF; cdr3_nt: TGTGCCAGCAGCTTGATTATTGGAAACACCATATATTTT
j_call: TRBJ2-1; d_call: .; clone_size: .; v_call: TRBV6-1; cdr3_aa: CASRRTTLLVNEQFF; cdr3_nt: TGTGCCAGCAGGAGAACTACCCTCCTAGTCAATGAGCAGTTCTTC
j_call: TRBJ1-6; d_call: TRBD1; clone_size: once; v_call: TRBV18; cdr3_aa: CASSFGTVYNSPLHF; cdr3_nt: TGTGCCAGCTCATTCGGGACAGTCTATAATTCACCCCTCCACTTT
j_call: TRBJ2-2; d_call: .; clone_size: .; v_call: TRBV27; cdr3_aa: CASSLGGLNTGELFF; cdr3_nt: TGTGCCAGCAGTTTAGGCGGCCTTAACACCGGGGAGCTGTTTTTT
j_call: TRBJ1-4; d_call: .; clone_size: .; v_call: TRBV5-1; cdr3_aa: CASSLGGEHEKLFF; cdr3_nt: TGCGCCAGCAGCCTCGGCGGAGAACACGAAAAACTGTTTTTT
j_call: TRBJ2-7; d_call: .; clone_size: many; v_call: TRBV5-1; cdr3_aa: CASKIEAGGGSEQYF; cdr3_nt: TGCGCCAGCAAAATCGAAGCAGGAGGAGGCTCCGAGCAGTACTTC
j_call: TRBJ1-4; d_call: .; clone_size: .; v_call: TRBV18; cdr3_aa: CASSPTGPIGEKLFF; cdr3_nt: TGTGCCAGCTCGCCGACAGGCCCCATCGGAGAAAAACTGTTTTTT
j_call: TRBJ1-5; d_call: .; clone_size: .; v_call: TRBV6-1; cdr3_aa: CASSDGPGNNQPQHF; cdr3_nt: TGTGCCAGCAGTGACGGACCGGGAAACAATCAGCCCCAGCATTTT
j_call: TRBJ1-4; d_call: TRBD1; clone_size: .; v_call: TRBV7-9; cdr3_aa: CASSPTGWGEKLFF; cdr3_nt: TGTGCCAGCAGCCCGACAGGGTGGGGTGAAAAACTGTTTTTT
j_call: TRBJ2-1; d_call: TRBD1; clone_size: .; v_call: TRBV18; cdr3_aa: CASSLNTLDTGAGEQFF; cdr3_nt: TGTGCCAGCTCACTCAACACGCTAGACACAGGGGCCGGTGAGCAGTTCTTC
j_call: TRBJ1-1; d_call: .; clone_size: .; v_call: TRBV6-5; cdr3_aa: CASSHAGGANTEAFF; cdr3_nt: TGTGCCAGCAGCCATGCGGGGGGCGCGAACACTGAAGCTTTCTTT
j_call: TRBJ1-5; d_call: TRBD1; clone_size: .; v_call: TRBV27; cdr3_aa: CASSLEGQGDQPQHF; cdr3_nt: TGTGCCAGCAGTTTGGAGGGACAGGGCGATCAGCCCCAGCATTTT
j_call: TRBJ1-3; d_call: .; clone_size: few; v_call: TRBV7-6; cdr3_aa: CASSLAAGGDSGNTIYF; cdr3_nt: TGTGCCAGCAGCTTAGCTGCGGGCGGGGACTCTGGAAACACCATATATTTT
j_call: TRBJ1-3; d_call: TRBD1; clone_size: once; v_call: TRBV10-1; cdr3_aa: CASSESGDRAGNTIYF; cdr3_nt: TGCGCCAGCAGTGAGTCGGGGGACAGAGCTGGAAACACCATATATTTT
j_call: TRBJ1-2; d_call: TRBD1; clone_size: few; v_call: TRBV6-5; cdr3_aa: CASSSGQVYGYTF; cdr3_nt: TGTGCCAGCAGTTCCGGACAGGTCTATGGCTACACCTTC
j_call: TRBJ1-4; d_call: .; clone_size: few; v_call: TRBV28; cdr3_aa: CASSFMNGSPNEKLFF; cdr3_nt: TGTGCCAGCAGTTTCATGAATGGGAGCCCTAATGAAAAACTGTTTTTT
j_call: TRBJ1-6; d_call: .; clone_size: .; v_call: TRBV9; cdr3_aa: CASSVGQNYNSPLHF; cdr3_nt: TGTGCCAGCAGCGTAGGACAGAATTATAATTCACCCCTCCACTTT
j_call: TRBJ1-4; d_call: TRBD1; clone_size: .; v_call: TRBV19; cdr3_aa: CASSPRGRGEKLFF; cdr3_nt: TGTGCCAGTAGTCCAAGGGGGCGCGGTGAAAAACTGTTTTTT
j_call: TRBJ1-1; d_call: .; clone_size: .; v_call: TRBV6-1; cdr3_aa: CASTVREKNTEAFF; cdr3_nt: TGTGCCAGCACAGTACGGGAGAAGAACACTGAAGCTTTCTTT
j_call: TRBJ2-7; d_call: .; clone_size: .; v_call: TRBV5-6; cdr3_aa: CASSSSGVHEQYF; cdr3_nt: TGTGCCAGCAGCTCCTCAGGGGTCCACGAGCAGTACTTC
j_call: TRBJ1-2; d_call: .; clone_size: .; v_call: TRBV5-4; cdr3_aa: CASSFEGSIWGYTF; cdr3_nt: TGTGCCAGCAGCTTTGAGGGTTCCATCTGGGGCTACACCTTC
j_call: TRBJ2-7; d_call: TRBD1; clone_size: few; v_call: TRBV4-1; cdr3_aa: CASSQEGQGPYEQYF; cdr3_nt: TGCGCCAGCAGCCAAGAGGGACAGGGCCCCTACGAGCAGTACTTC
j_call: TRBJ1-4; d_call: .; clone_size: .; v_call: TRBV28; cdr3_aa: CASRKGGTNEKLFF; cdr3_nt: TGTGCCAGCAGGAAGGGGGGGACTAATGAAAAACTGTTTTTT
j_call: TRBJ1-5; d_call: .; clone_size: .; v_call: TRBV15; cdr3_aa: CATSSGADQVSYSNQPQHF; cdr3_nt: TGTGCCACCAGCAGTGGGGCGGACCAGGTTTCCTATAGCAATCAGCCCCAGCATTTT
j_call: TRBJ2-7; d_call: TRBD1; clone_size: .; v_call: TRBV29-1; cdr3_aa: CSVRRTGPYEQYF; cdr3_nt: TGCAGCGTCCGTAGGACAGGGCCCTACGAGCAGTACTTC
j_call: TRBJ1-1; d_call: .; clone_size: .; v_call: TRBV28; cdr3_aa: CASSSPQEGSEAFF; cdr3_nt: TGTGCCAGCAGTTCTCCCCAGGAGGGATCTGAAGCTTTCTTT